This TCR beta chain was captured in a study of blood T cell repertoires in COVID-19. Study context: T cells, B-cell-depleted T cells, or PBMCs provided the cDNA or gDNA that served as material.

Only in-frame clones appear in the TCRdb table, and some are missing; sequencing was by immunoSEQ multiplex PCR. Counted here are about 190,000 clones, roughly nine tenths occurring once; the ten biggest clones make up roughly 6.7%. With 1 base clipped from V and 6 bases from J, the junction kept 6 bases outside the gene matches. CDR3 length: 16 amino acids. The germline CDR1 and CDR2 sequences are LNHDA and SQIVND (reference sequence). The specimen sequenced was peripheral blood. The chain couples TRBV19 to TRBJ1-5; the match to TRBD1 covers 10 bases. The sequence was obtained from a man aged 40-55 years with acute or convalescent COVID-19. The CDR3 protein is CASSIVRQGARQPQHF. CDR3 DNA: TGTGCCAGTAGTATAGTACGACAGGGGGCTCGTCAGCCCCAGCATTTT. The whole variable domain, remainder taken from reference TRBV19 and TRBJ1-5, is DGGITQSPKYLFRKEGQNVTLSCEQNLNHDAMYWYRQDPGQGLRLIYYSQIVNDFQKGDIAEGYSVSREKKESFPLTVTSAQKNPTAFYLCASSIVRQGARQPQHFGDGTRLSIL.